The 27 T cell receptor beta chains below were found in one sample sequenced in a study of blood T cell repertoires in COVID-19. Repertoires were generated with immunoSEQ multiplex PCR, while TCRdb's copy carries only in-frame clones and drops some. The top ten hold around 3.5% of the sample, which has 250,000 to 300,000 clones, 80% to 90% seen once. Material: peripheral blood. These receptors all stem from a middle-aged woman with acute or convalescent COVID-19.

The chain has TRBV5-8 and TRBJ1-3; possible D gene TRBD1, 5 bases. V lost 0 bases, J lost 0 bases, and 10 bases lay in between. CDR1 SGHTS and CDR2 YDEGEE come from the germline V gene. The CDR3 sequence is 16 residues long. The DNA of the CDR3 is TGTGCCAGCAGCTTGGTGTTAGACAGCTCTGGAAACACCATATATTTT. Amino acid sequence: CASSLVLDSSGNTIYF.

The chain has TRBV5-6 and TRBJ2-5; TRBD2 matches at 12 bases. Germline V gene lookup returns CDR1 SGHDT and CDR2 YYEEEE. The CDR3 extends over 18 amino acids. After removal of 3 bases from V and 0 bases from J, the junction contained 9 bases not matched to a gene. The CDR3 here is CASSSTWLAGGNQETQYF. The CDR3 nucleotides read TGTGCCAGCAGCTCCACCTGGCTAGCGGGGGGGAACCAAGAGACCCAGTACTTC.

The count of this clone is one. The chain couples TRBV14 to TRBJ1-3; D is unclear. Germline V gene sequence: CDR1 SGHDN, CDR2 FVKESK. Trimming pared 3 bases from V and 0 bases from J, leaving 12 bases between. This CDR3 has 16 amino acids. The CDR3 region has the DNA TGTGCCAGCAGCCAGGAGCAGCTACCCTCTGGAAACACCATATATTTT. Protein: CASSQEQLPSGNTIYF.

The gene calls are TRBV6-2 or TRBV6-3 and TRBJ2-1; 14 bases are shared with TRBD2. V dropped 0 bases and J dropped 1; count of bases not matched to a gene: 5. The length of the CDR3 is 19 residues. Germline V CDR1 and CDR2: MNHEY, SVGEGT. CDR3 loop: CASSYSTSGGARSYNEQFF. The CDR3 DNA reads TGTGCCAGCAGTTACTCGACTAGCGGGGGGGCCCGTTCCTACAATGAGCAGTTCTTC.

The chain has TRBV18 and TRBJ2-2; D uncertain. CDR3 length equals 16 residues. Per germline, CDR1 KGHSH and CDR2 LQKENI. V was trimmed by 0 bases and J by 0 bases, leaving 8 bases between them. The CDR3 loop reads CASSPPNSPNTGELFF. The DNA for the CDR3 is TGTGCCAGCTCACCACCGAACTCACCGAACACCGGGGAGCTGTTTTTT.

The rearrangement links TRBV11-3 to TRBJ2-2; possibly TRBD1 for D (6 bases). This CDR3 contains 12 residues. CDR1 and CDR2 from the germline V gene are SGHNT and YENEEA. The germline V and J ends were trimmed by 10 bases and 7 bases, with 13 bases remaining between them. The CDR3 sequence: CATQGLGGELFF. The CDR3 nucleotides are TGTGCCACACAGGGTTTAGGCGGGGAGCTGTTTTTT.

The chain recombines TRBV27 with TRBJ1-6; D might be TRBD1 (6 bases). Germline lookup yields CDR1 MNHEY and CDR2 SMNVEV (reference sequence). V gave up 5 bases and J gave up 9 bases, with 17 bases separating them. This CDR3 has 15 residues. The CDR3 nucleotides are TGTGCCAGCAGTCTCTTCAGGGGATCGGGTTCACCCCTCCACTTT. Translation: CASSLFRGSGSPLHF.

The chain joins TRBV18 to TRBJ2-5; TRBD2 matches at 9 bases. In germline, CDR1 is KGHSH, CDR2 LQKENI. The CDR3 runs to 18 residues. V shed 0 bases and J 4 bases; nucleotides not matched to a gene: 12. The CDR3 loop is CASSPPCGGAECLETQYF. Here the CDR3 DNA reads TGTGCCAGCTCACCACCGTGCGGGGGGGCCGAGTGTTTAGAGACCCAGTACTTC.

J is TRBJ1-2 and V is TRBV19; the match to TRBD1 covers 8 bases. Per germline, CDR1 LNHDA and CDR2 SQIVND (reference sequence). The CDR3 covers 16 residues. V was clipped by 5 bases and J by 4 bases; unmatched bases: 12. The CDR3 nucleotides are TGTGCCAGTAGTTTCCCGGACAGGGTCCCCTTCTATGGCTACACCTTC. Translation: CASSFPDRVPFYGYTF.

As regards this clone: One junction end does not reproduce the germline sequence, and a read error may be involved. The V call is TRBV7-3, the J call TRBJ1-3, with D perhaps TRBD1 (5 bases). This CDR3 is built from 15 residues. CDR1 and CDR2 from the germline V gene are SGHTA and FQGTGA. The CDR3 spells CTSSSQTVSGNTIYF. As DNA, the CDR3 is TGTACCAGCAGCTCCCAGACAGTCTCTGGAAACACCATATATTTT.

The chain couples TRBV2 to TRBJ1-1; D not resolved. CDR3 length: 15 amino acids. Germline CDR1 SNHLY, CDR2 FYNNEI. Trimming shortened V by 3 bases and J by 0 bases, and 11 bases separated the two germline ends. The CDR3 sequence is CASSDTRRVNTEAFF. The CDR3 DNA is TGTGCCAGCAGTGATACTCGACGGGTGAACACTGAAGCTTTCTTT.

The chain carries TRBV30 and TRBJ2-1; 12 bases line up with TRBD2. V shed 1 base and J 4 bases; nucleotides not matched to a gene: 2. The CDR3 is made up of 15 amino acids. In germline, CDR1 is GTSNPN, CDR2 SVGIG (reference sequence). The CDR3 reads CAWSAGLAGYNEQFF. Here the CDR3 DNA reads TGTGCCTGGAGTGCTGGACTAGCGGGGTACAATGAGCAGTTCTTC.

The chain is built from TRBV19 and TRBJ1-2; TRBD1 matches at 11 bases. CDR1 is LNHDA, CDR2 SQIVND, per germline (reference sequence). The CDR3 loop spans 14 amino acids. Germline trimming cut 9 bases from V and 5 bases from J; bases unmatched to any gene: 8. The CDR3 DNA is TGTGCCAGCCGCCTGGGGACAGGGGGTTATGGCTACACCTTC. Encoded protein: CASRLGTGGYGYTF.

V gene TRBV4-1 combines with J gene TRBJ2-3; 11 bases map to TRBD1. Germline V gene lookup returns CDR1 MGHRA and CDR2 YSYEKL. J was trimmed by 5 bases and V by 6 bases; bases with no gene match: 7. There are 15 residues in the CDR3. DNA for the CDR3: TGCGCCAGCAGACAGGGACAGGGGGGTCTAGATACGCAGTATTTT. This translates into CASRQGQGGLDTQYF.

The chain recombines TRBV12-3 or TRBV12-4 with TRBJ2-5; weak D call: TRBD2 (5 bases). The CDR3 is 13 residues long. Deletions cut 2 bases from V and 3 bases from J, with 7 bases between. CDR3 sequence reads: CASSLTGKETQYF. The CDR3 nucleotides are TGTGCCAGCAGTTTAACGGGAAAAGAGACCCAGTACTTC.

This clone occurred a few times. This rearrangement joins TRBV7-8 to TRBJ1-5; perhaps TRBD1 as D (5 bases). This CDR3 region has 15 residues. Germline V gene sequence: CDR1 SGHVS, CDR2 FQNEAQ. V was shortened by 0 bases and J by 2 bases, with 8 bases between the two germline ends. This chain's CDR3 is CASSLAGGGNQPQHF. The CDR3 region has the DNA TGTGCCAGCAGCTTAGCGGGGGGAGGCAATCAGCCCCAGCATTTT.

The chain carries TRBV10-1 and TRBJ1-2, with D possibly TRBD1 on 5 matching bases. V was cut by 0 bases and J by 3 bases, with 11 bases left in between. This CDR3 comprises 15 residues. In germline, CDR1 is WNHNN, CDR2 SYGVQD (reference sequence). CDR3 in DNA: TGCGCCAGCAGTGAGTCTCCCGGGGGTGACTATGGCTACACCTTC. The encoded protein is CASSESPGGDYGYTF.

The genes are TRBV11-3 and TRBJ2-1; 11 bases line up with TRBD2. Germline assignment: CDR1 SGHNT and CDR2 YENEEA. J gave up 9 bases and V 3 bases, and 22 bases lay outside the gene matches. The CDR3 spans 20 residues. This CDR3 reads CASSLGRPGPSGGFMGEQFF. The CDR3 DNA reads as TGTGCCAGCAGCTTGGGCCGACCAGGACCTAGCGGGGGGTTCATGGGTGAGCAGTTCTTC.

The J gene is TRBJ1-2, the V gene TRBV27, with D hard to call. This CDR3 spans 14 amino acids. Germline CDR1 and CDR2: MNHEY and SMNVEV (reference sequence). V was pared by 4 bases and J by 2 bases, with 11 bases between. The CDR3 DNA reads TGTGCCAGCAGTTCCGGGTGGAGGAACTATGGCTACACCTTC. Amino acid sequence: CASSSGWRNYGYTF.

V is TRBV5-4 and J is TRBJ2-5; tentative D call: TRBD2 (5 bases). The V end was cut by 4 bases, the J end by 6 bases, with 13 bases between. CDR1 and CDR2 from the germline V gene are SGHNT and YYREEE (reference sequence). The CDR3 extends over 13 amino acids. The chain's CDR3 is CASSLEGRKTQYF. CDR3 in DNA: TGTGCCAGCAGCCTTGAAGGGAGAAAGACCCAGTACTTC.

V gene TRBV24-1 combines with J gene TRBJ1-2, with 8 bases that match TRBD1. The CDR3 is 16 amino acids. Germline CDR1 and CDR2: KGHDR and SFDVKD. Unmatched junction bases numbered 9, after V lost 3 bases and J lost 4 bases. The CDR3 DNA reads as TGTGCCACCAGTGATGGGTTTCAGGGGGCGGCCTATGGCTACACCTTC. Residues: CATSDGFQGAAYGYTF.

This sequence joins TRBV12-5 and TRBJ1-2; perhaps TRBD1 as D (5 bases). The length of the CDR3 is 16 residues. Trimming took 0 bases from V and 4 from J, leaving 15 bases between them. The germline gives CDR1 LGHNT, CDR2 FRNRAP. CDR3 sequence: CASGLVIGGSSYGYTF. Written as DNA, the CDR3 is TGTGCTAGTGGTTTGGTAATCGGGGGAAGTAGCTATGGCTACACCTTC.

The rearrangement uses TRBV19 and TRBJ2-7; 7 positions agree with TRBD1. With V trimmed by 1 base and J by 2 bases, 8 bases remained unmatched. CDR3 length: 16 amino acids. From germline, CDR1 is LNHDA and CDR2 SQIVND (reference sequence). The CDR3 nucleotides read TGTGCCAGTAGTATAGGGGACAGAGGCCGACCCTACGAGCAGTACGTC. Translating it yields CASSIGDRGRPYEQYV.

This rearrangement joins TRBV30 to TRBJ1-2; 8 bases are a match to TRBD1. With 5 bases clipped from V and 6 bases from J, the junction kept 11 bases outside the gene matches. The CDR3 covers 14 residues. Germline assignment: CDR1 GTSNPN and CDR2 SVGIG (reference sequence). As DNA, the CDR3 is TGTGCCTGGGAAAATCAGGGGGCGTGGGATGGCTACACCTTC. It translates to CAWENQGAWDGYTF.

This clone was detected only once. The J gene is TRBJ1-2, the V gene TRBV5-1, with a possible D match to TRBD1 (5 bases). Trimming stripped 1 base from V and 0 bases from J, with 7 bases between. The CDR3 has 14 amino acids. Per the germline V gene, CDR1 is SGHRS and CDR2 is YFSETQ. The CDR3 nucleotides are TGCGCCAGCAGCTTGACAGGAGCTAACTATGGCTACACCTTC. This translates into CASSLTGANYGYTF.

CDR3 sequence: CASNVRGGAGSPLHF. CDR3 bases: TGTGCCAGCAACGTCCGCGGGGGGGCAGGGTCACCCCTCCACTTT. The chain recombines TRBV13 with TRBJ1-6; perhaps TRBD1 as D (6 bases). CDR3 length: 15 amino acids. The ends were cut back, 7 bases at V and 10 bases at J, with 20 bases in the middle. Looked up from germline, CDR1 is PRHDT and CDR2 is FYEKMQ (reference sequence). Full variable domain (rest looked up from reference TRBV13 and TRBJ1-6): AAGVIQSPRHLIKEKRETATLKCYPIPRHDTVYWYQQGPGQDPQFLISFYEKMQSDKGSIPDRFSAQQFSDYHSELNMSSLELGDSALYFCASNVRGGAGSPLHFGNGTRLTVT.

V gene TRBV2 combines with J gene TRBJ1-1; 12 nucleotides line up with TRBD1. V was clipped by 4 bases and J by 6 bases; unmatched bases: 3. The CDR3 contains 14 residues. Germline CDR1 is SNHLY and CDR2 is FYNNEI. CDR3 DNA sequence: TGTGCCAGCAGTGTCGGGACAGGGGGCTCTGAAGCTTTCTTT. Translated, it gives CASSVGTGGSEAFF.